These 29 T cell receptor beta chains came from one sample sequenced in a study of CD8+CD57+ T cells in acquired aplastic anemia. Both TCR beta VDJ combination and CDR3 sequence profiling were carried out. Genomic DNA was the template for this profiling. One entry per CDR3 protein, called by TCRdb with MiXCR from the reads. The table shows about 150,000 distinct CDR3 sequences, with roughly 54% occurring only once. Those patients picked for sequencing had displayed CD8+CD57+ cell expansion on flow cytometry. Input material: sorted CD4+, CD8+, or CD8+CD57+ T cells (not recorded which) from PBMCs. These TCRs come from a human donor with aplastic anemia.

This clonotype was recorded many times. This chain connects TRBV6-1 to TRBJ2-7, with D possibly matching TRBD2 (7 bases). The germline CDR1 and CDR2 sequences are MNHNS and SASEGT. The CDR3 spans 14 residues. V was pared by 1 base and J by 2 bases, with 9 bases between. The CDR3 here is CASSEGGGPYEQYF. CDR3 in DNA: TGTGCCAGCAGTGAAGGGGGGGGGCCCTACGAGCAGTACTTC.

The rearrangement joins TRBV19 to TRBJ1-1; possibly TRBD1 for D (5 bases). The CDR3 contains 12 residues. Per the germline V gene, CDR1 is LNHDA and CDR2 is SQIVND (reference sequence). V was shortened by 7 bases and J by 4 bases, with 10 bases between the two germline ends. The CDR3, as DNA: TGTGCCAGTATTGGGACTAGCACTGAAGCTTTCTTT. This encodes CASIGTSTEAFF.

In this sample, this clonotype turned up a few times. The junction departs from germline at one end; a sequencing error may be responsible. The chain combines TRBV4-3 with TRBJ2-1; possible D gene TRBD1, 5 bases. The length of the CDR3 is 15 residues. The germline V gene has CDR1 LGHNA and CDR2 YSLEER. The CDR3 coding sequence is TGCGCCAGCAGCCAAGATCCCGCTGGACACAATGAGCGGTTCTTC. This encodes CASSQDPAGHNERFF.

The J gene is TRBJ2-1, the V gene TRBV11-2, with D possibly TRBD1 on 7 matching bases. The CDR3 contains 15 residues. V gave up 5 bases and J gave up 1 base, with 12 bases separating them. Germline CDR1 SGHAT, CDR2 FQNNGV. This CDR3 is CASSQGGMSYNEQFF. CDR3 in DNA: TGTGCCAGCAGCCAGGGGGGTATGTCCTACAATGAGCAGTTCTTC.

The chain links TRBV7-3 to TRBJ1-5, with a tentative D call TRBD1 (6 bases). Per germline, CDR1 SGHTA and CDR2 FQGTGA. The V and J ends lost 2 bases and 1 base respectively, with 12 bases between them. The CDR3 covers 16 residues. The CDR3 is CASSLWRQASNQPQHF. CDR3 coding DNA: TGTGCCAGCAGCTTATGGAGACAGGCGAGCAATCAGCCCCAGCATTTT.

In its sample, this clonotype was seen once. The chain combines TRBV13 with TRBJ2-7; 9 nucleotides line up with TRBD2. This CDR3 is built from 15 residues. J was trimmed by 3 bases and V by 5 bases; bases with no gene match: 8. Germline CDR1 reads PRHDT; CDR2 reads FYEKMQ (reference sequence). CDR3 amino acids: CASSPSAGGIYEQYF. CDR3 coding DNA: TGTGCCAGCAGCCCCTCGGCGGGGGGGATCTACGAGCAGTACTTC.

This chain links TRBV7-8 with TRBJ2-3, with D unclear. The germline V and J ends were trimmed by 6 bases and 6 bases, with 13 bases remaining between them. Germline-derived CDR1 and CDR2 are SGHVS and FQNEAQ. The CDR3 loop spans 13 amino acids. The CDR3: CASSSAGLDTQYF. The CDR3 DNA sequence: TGTGCCAGCAGTTCGGCAGGCCTCGATACGCAGTATTTT. The entire variable domain, with the rest obtained from reference TRBV7-8 and TRBJ2-3, is as follows: GAGVSQSPRYKVAKRGQDVALRCDPISGHVSLFWYQQALGQGPEFLTYFQNEAQLDKSGLPSDRFFAERPEGSVSTLKIQRTQQEDSAVYLCASSSAGLDTQYFGPGTRLTVL.

This clonotype was counted at least ten times. The V call is TRBV14, the J call TRBJ1-1; D gene unclear. Germline V gene lookup returns CDR1 SGHDN and CDR2 FVKESK. CDR3 size: 13 residues. V was shortened by 6 bases and J by 1 base, with 9 bases between the two germline ends. This CDR3 reads CASRALGNTEAFF. CDR3 in DNA: TGTGCCAGCAGGGCCCTGGGGAACACTGAAGCTTTCTTT.

This clonotype occurred once. J is TRBJ1-1 and V is TRBV2, with D perhaps TRBD1 (5 bases). CDR3 length: 14 residues. V was pared by 8 bases and J by 8 bases, with 21 bases between. CDR1 is SNHLY and CDR2 is FYNNEI in the germline V gene. CDR3 DNA sequence: TGTGCCAGCCGTCCGTCGGGGGGGAGCACCGAAGCTTTCTTT. This translates into CASRPSGGSTEAFF.

V and J are TRBV2 and TRBJ2-7, with D maybe TRBD1 (6 bases). Germline V gene lookup returns CDR1 SNHLY and CDR2 FYNNEI. The CDR3 has 13 amino acids. Trimming took 3 bases from V and 6 from J, leaving 12 bases between them. Written as DNA, the CDR3 is TGTGCCAGCAGTGAGAACAGGGAAAGCGAGCAGTACTTC. As protein: CASSENRESEQYF.

This clonotype turned up a few times. The rearrangement links TRBV7-2 to TRBJ1-2; no firm D call. V lost 1 base, J lost 2 bases, and 8 bases lay in between. The CDR3 sequence is 14 residues long. Germline CDR1 SGHTA, CDR2 FQGNSA. The DNA of the CDR3 is TGTGCCAGCAGCTTAGACGGCACCAACTATGGCTACACCTTC. Its protein is CASSLDGTNYGYTF. Full variable domain (missing parts from reference TRBV7-2 and TRBJ1-2): GAGVSQSPSNKVTEKGKDVELRCDPISGHTALYWYRQSLGQGLEFLIYFQGNSAPDKSGLPSDRFSAERTGGSVSTLTIQRTQQEDSAVYLCASSLDGTNYGYTFGSGTRLTVV.

This clonotype was found many times. This chain uses TRBV11-1 with TRBJ2-1; no clear D gene. The germline V gene has CDR1 SGHAT and CDR2 FQDESV (reference sequence). Trimming stripped 2 bases from V and 0 bases from J, with 11 bases between. The CDR3 consists of 16 residues. The CDR3 protein is CASSLSGSSSYNEQFF. CDR3 bases: TGTGCCAGCAGCTTATCCGGATCCTCCTCCTACAATGAGCAGTTCTTC.

This clonotype has just a few counts. This chain joins TRBV10-3 and TRBJ1-2; weak D call: TRBD1 (6 bases). CDR1 is ENHRY, CDR2 SYGVKD, per germline. This CDR3 contains 16 residues. The V gene lost 2 bases and the J gene lost 4 bases, with 17 bases spanning the gap. The DNA for the CDR3 is TGTGCCATCAGTGAGGGAACAGGGCCCCCTGCCTATGGCTACACCTTC. It encodes CAISEGTGPPAYGYTF.

The chain employs TRBV15 and TRBJ1-2, with a weak D call TRBD1 (6 bases). Germline assignment: CDR1 LNHNV and CDR2 YYDKDF (reference sequence). CDR3 length: 14 residues. Trimming left V 0 bases short and J 8 bases short, with 13 bases between. The CDR3 sequence is CATSREGGALGYTF. CDR3 DNA: TGTGCCACCAGCAGAGAGGGGGGGGCACTGGGCTACACCTTC.

This clonotype was recorded at least ten times. This chain uses TRBV3-1 with TRBJ2-7; D is perhaps TRBD1 or TRBD2 (5 bases each). The CDR3 extends over 16 amino acids. Germline V gene data show CDR1 as LGHDT and CDR2 as YNNKEL (reference sequence). Trimming removed 1 base at V and 5 bases at J, with 18 bases between. The CDR3 region has the DNA TGTGCCAGCAGCCAAGTGGTCCGCTCAACGGGGCACGAGCAGTACTTC. It yields the protein CASSQVVRSTGHEQYF.

Turning to this clonotype: A much larger clonotype is one base distant, so this may be a read error. Lacking the conserved final phenylalanine or tryptophan, this CDR3 likely reflects a read error. The chain is built from TRBV5-5 and TRBJ1-1; weak D call: TRBD1 (5 bases). The V gene lost 3 bases and the J gene lost 0 bases, with 12 bases spanning the gap. From germline, CDR1 is SGHKS and CDR2 YYEKEE (reference sequence). The CDR3 extends over 15 amino acids. The CDR3 loop is CASSSHPGLNTEAFS. CDR3 coding DNA: TGTGCCAGCAGCTCACACCCAGGGTTGAACACTGAAGCTTTCTCT.

The gene calls are TRBV24-1 and TRBJ2-5; 8 bases fit TRBD2. The trim removed 3 bases at V and 1 base at J, leaving 9 bases unmatched. Germline V gives CDR1 KGHDR, CDR2 SFDVKD. This CDR3 spans 17 amino acids. The CDR3 region has the DNA TGTGCCACCAGTGATAGCCCGGGGGGGCCTGGCCAAGAGACCCAGTACTTC. Translation gives CATSDSPGGPGQETQYF.

This sequence joins TRBV15 and TRBJ1-1, with unresolved D. Trimming stripped 0 bases from V and 6 bases from J, with 8 bases between. The CDR3 has 13 residues. Germline CDR1 is LNHNV and CDR2 is YYDKDF (reference sequence). CDR3 sequence reads: CATSREAFAEAFF. DNA for the CDR3: TGTGCCACCAGCAGAGAAGCTTTCGCTGAAGCTTTCTTT.

The chain uses TRBV15 and TRBJ2-3; possibly TRBD1 for D (6 bases). V lost 8 bases and J 4 bases, leaving 13 bases between the germline ends. CDR3 length equals 13 residues. The germline V gene has CDR1 LNHNV and CDR2 YYDKDF (reference sequence). CDR3 sequence reads: CATGGRGADTQYF. Here the CDR3 DNA reads TGTGCCACCGGGGGCAGGGGAGCAGATACGCAGTATTTT. Full variable domain (rest looked up from reference TRBV15 and TRBJ2-3): DAMVIQNPRYQVTQFGKPVTLSCSQTLNHNVMYWYQQKSSQAPKLLFHYYDKDFNNEADTPDNFQSRRPNTSFCFLDIRSPGLGDTAMYLCATGGRGADTQYFGPGTRLTVL.

This clonotype was counted many times. The chain is built from TRBV29-1 and TRBJ1-2; TRBD1 is a possible D gene (5 bases). This CDR3 region has 15 residues. V was cut by 6 bases and J by 5 bases, with 22 bases left in between. Germline CDR1 reads SQVTM; CDR2 reads ANQGSEA. The CDR3 protein is CSVGPSDRGPYGYTF. CDR3 sequence (DNA): TGCAGCGTAGGACCGAGCGACCGGGGACCTTATGGCTACACCTTC.

Only a few counts were recorded for this clonotype. This may arise from a read error, as a much more abundant clone is one base away. This sequence joins TRBV11-2 and TRBJ1-2, with TRBD1 as a possible D gene (5 bases). CDR3 length: 15 residues. Germline values: CDR1 SGHAT, CDR2 FQNNGV. Trimming left V 0 bases short and J 4 bases short, with 12 bases between. The DNA for the CDR3 is TGTGCCAGCAGCTTAGAGGTACAGAGGGGCTATGGCTACACCTTC. Residues: CASSLEVQRGYGYTF.

The rearrangement links TRBV10-3 to TRBJ2-1, with D tentatively TRBD2 (6 bases). The CDR3 covers 13 residues. Trimming shortened V by 6 bases and J by 4 bases, and 10 bases separated the two germline ends. The germline gives CDR1 ENHRY, CDR2 SYGVKD. The CDR3 DNA sequence: TGTGCCATCAGCCACGGGGGTTACAATGAGCAGTTCTTC. Amino acid sequence: CAISHGGYNEQFF.

The chain combines TRBV5-1 with TRBJ1-1, with 9 positions matching TRBD1. Losses at the gene ends were 2 bases for V and 1 base for J; bases not matched to a gene: 3. The CDR3 is made up of 15 amino acids. Germline-derived CDR1 and CDR2 are SGHRS and YFSETQ. The CDR3 loop reads CASSLNRGPNTEAFF. As DNA, the CDR3 is TGCGCCAGCAGCTTAAACAGGGGGCCGAACACTGAAGCTTTCTTT.

The chain carries TRBV24-1 and TRBJ2-5, with D uncertain. V lost 3 bases to trimming and J lost 4 bases, with 8 bases between them. The CDR3 totals 13 residues. The germline V gene encodes CDR1 KGHDR and CDR2 SFDVKD. This chain's CDR3 is CATSDPPVETQYF. The CDR3 coding sequence is TGTGCCACCAGTGATCCCCCGGTAGAGACCCAGTACTTC.

Ten or more counts support this clonotype. The genes are TRBV19 and TRBJ1-4; D gene uncertain. In germline, CDR1 is LNHDA, CDR2 SQIVND (reference sequence). The CDR3 is 15 residues long. Trimming stripped 8 bases from V and 0 bases from J, with 13 bases between. The CDR3 DNA sequence: TGTGCCAGTGGTCTCTACAGAGCAACTAATGAAAAACTGTTTTTT. Amino acids: CASGLYRATNEKLFF.

The V gene is TRBV7-8, the J gene TRBJ2-7; TRBD2 is a possible D gene (5 bases). Germline V gene data show CDR1 as SGHVS and CDR2 as FQNEAQ. CDR3 length: 13 residues. V was cut by 6 bases and J by 5 bases, with 14 bases left in between. The CDR3 sequence is CASSRLFRDEQYF. CDR3 coding DNA: TGTGCCAGCAGTAGACTATTCCGGGACGAGCAGTACTTC. Based on the CDR3 plus reference TRBV7-8 and TRBJ2-7, the full variable domain is GAGVSQSPRYKVAKRGQDVALRCDPISGHVSLFWYQQALGQGPEFLTYFQNEAQLDKSGLPSDRFFAERPEGSVSTLKIQRTQQEDSAVYLCASSRLFRDEQYFGPGTRLTVT.

The table lists this clonotype with many counts. The rearrangement uses TRBV20-1 and TRBJ1-4; no clear D. CDR3 size: 15 residues. The V end was cut by 0 bases, the J end by 8 bases, with 16 bases between. Germline CDR1 DFQATT, CDR2 SNEGSKA (reference sequence). The chain's CDR3 is CSARDRSGVWEKLFF. The CDR3 coding sequence is TGCAGTGCTAGAGATCGGTCCGGGGTGTGGGAAAAACTGTTTTTT.

In its sample, this clonotype was seen once. V and J are TRBV7-9 and TRBJ2-2, with 10 bases aligning to TRBD1. CDR1 is SEHNR and CDR2 is FQNEAQ in the germline V gene (reference sequence). V gave up 2 bases and J gave up 6 bases; unmatched junction bases: 3. This CDR3 is built from 15 residues. CDR3 protein: CASSLRQGAPGELFF. DNA of the CDR3: TGTGCCAGCAGCTTAAGACAGGGGGCGCCCGGGGAGCTGTTTTTT.

The rearrangement uses TRBV12-3 or TRBV12-4 and TRBJ2-1; TRBD2 aligns across 8 bases. The CDR3 is 16 amino acids. V dropped 4 bases and J dropped 1; count of bases not matched to a gene: 6. The CDR3 loop is CASSSSSGGSYNEQFF. Here the CDR3 DNA reads TGTGCCAGCAGTTCCTCTTCGGGGGGGTCCTACAATGAGCAGTTCTTC.